This T cell receptor beta chain was observed in a study of blood T cell repertoires in COVID-19. Of note for this clone: Different DNA sequences within this sample yield the same CDR3.

TCRdb's table, derived via immunoSEQ multiplex PCR, lists solely in-frame clones and lacks some. The table shows 70,000 to 90,000 clones, with approximately 90% occurring only once. The CDR3 loop spans 15 amino acids. Trimming pared 3 bases from V and 2 bases from J, leaving 11 bases between. Germline-derived CDR1 and CDR2 are SGHRS and YFSETQ. This receptor was identified in a woman in her forties or fifties with acute COVID-19. The rearrangement joins TRBV5-1 to TRBJ2-2, with D possibly matching TRBD1 (6 bases). Sequencing was done on a sample of PBMCs or T cells enriched from blood (not recorded which). In DNA, the CDR3 is TGCGCCAGCAGCTCCGGGACACCAAACACCGGGGAGCTGTTTTTT. Translated, it gives CASSSGTPNTGELFF.